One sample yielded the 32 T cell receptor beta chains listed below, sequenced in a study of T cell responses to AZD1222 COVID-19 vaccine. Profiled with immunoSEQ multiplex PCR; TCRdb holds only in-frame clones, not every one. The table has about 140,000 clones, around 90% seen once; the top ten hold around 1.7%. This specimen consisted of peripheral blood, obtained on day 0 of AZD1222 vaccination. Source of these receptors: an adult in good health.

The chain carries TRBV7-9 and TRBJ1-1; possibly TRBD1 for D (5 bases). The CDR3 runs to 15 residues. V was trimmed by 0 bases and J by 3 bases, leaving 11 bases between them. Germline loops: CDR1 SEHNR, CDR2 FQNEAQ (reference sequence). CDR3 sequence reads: CASSLARQGDTEAFF. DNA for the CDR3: TGTGCCAGCAGCTTAGCCCGCCAGGGCGACACTGAAGCTTTCTTT.

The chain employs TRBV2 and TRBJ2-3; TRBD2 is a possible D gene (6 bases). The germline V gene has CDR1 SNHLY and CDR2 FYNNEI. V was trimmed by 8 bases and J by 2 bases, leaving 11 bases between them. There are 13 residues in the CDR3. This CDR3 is CASLGLTTDTQYF. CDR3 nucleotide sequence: TGTGCCAGCTTGGGACTCACCACAGATACGCAGTATTTT.

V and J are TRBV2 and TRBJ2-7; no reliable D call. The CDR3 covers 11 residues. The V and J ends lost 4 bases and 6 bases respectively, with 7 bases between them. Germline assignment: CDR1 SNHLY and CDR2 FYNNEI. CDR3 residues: CASSARAEQYF. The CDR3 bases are TGTGCCAGCAGTGCAAGGGCCGAGCAGTACTTC.

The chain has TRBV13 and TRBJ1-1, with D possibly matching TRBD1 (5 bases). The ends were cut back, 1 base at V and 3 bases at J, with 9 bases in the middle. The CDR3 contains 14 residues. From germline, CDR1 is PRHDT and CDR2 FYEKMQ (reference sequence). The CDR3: CASSLEAGYTEAFF. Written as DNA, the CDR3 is TGTGCCAGCAGCTTAGAAGCAGGGTACACTGAAGCTTTCTTT. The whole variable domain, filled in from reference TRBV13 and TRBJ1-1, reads AAGVIQSPRHLIKEKRETATLKCYPIPRHDTVYWYQQGPGQDPQFLISFYEKMQSDKGSIPDRFSAQQFSDYHSELNMSSLELGDSALYFCASSLEAGYTEAFFGQGTRLTVV.

The CDR3: CASGWGRNTEAFF. DNA of the CDR3: TGTGCCAGCGGTTGGGGTCGCAACACTGAAGCTTTCTTT. V and J are TRBV27 and TRBJ1-1; no reliable D call. The germline V gene has CDR1 MNHEY and CDR2 SMNVEV (reference sequence). This CDR3 is built from 13 residues. Trimming pared 8 bases from V and 2 bases from J, leaving 12 bases between.

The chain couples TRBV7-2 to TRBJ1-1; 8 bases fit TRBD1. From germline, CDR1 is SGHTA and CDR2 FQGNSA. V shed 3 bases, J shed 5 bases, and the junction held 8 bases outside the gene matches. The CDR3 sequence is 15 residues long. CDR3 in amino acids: CASSFRTGLDTEAFF. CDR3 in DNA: TGTGCCAGCAGCTTTCGGACAGGGTTGGATACTGAAGCTTTCTTT.

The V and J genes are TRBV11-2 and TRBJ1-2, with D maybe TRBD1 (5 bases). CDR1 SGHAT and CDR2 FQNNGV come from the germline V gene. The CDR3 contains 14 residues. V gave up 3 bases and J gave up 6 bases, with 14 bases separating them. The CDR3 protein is CASSLADSANGYTF. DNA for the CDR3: TGTGCCAGCAGCTTGGCCGACAGCGCGAATGGCTACACCTTC.

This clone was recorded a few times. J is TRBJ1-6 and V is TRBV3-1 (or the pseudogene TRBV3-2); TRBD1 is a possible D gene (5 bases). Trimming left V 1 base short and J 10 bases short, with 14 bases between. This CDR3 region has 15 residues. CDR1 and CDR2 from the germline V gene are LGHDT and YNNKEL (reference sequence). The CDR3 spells CASSQVGRAGSPLHF. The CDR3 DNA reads TGTGCCAGCAGCCAAGTGGGCAGGGCGGGCTCACCCCTCCACTTT.

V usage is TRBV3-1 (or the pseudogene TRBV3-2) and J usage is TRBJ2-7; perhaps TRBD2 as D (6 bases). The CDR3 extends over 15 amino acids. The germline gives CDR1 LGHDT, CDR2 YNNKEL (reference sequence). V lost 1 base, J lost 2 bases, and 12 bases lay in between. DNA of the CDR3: TGTGCCAGCAGCCAAGGACTAGTGGTTCCCTACGAGCAGTACTTC. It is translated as CASSQGLVVPYEQYF.

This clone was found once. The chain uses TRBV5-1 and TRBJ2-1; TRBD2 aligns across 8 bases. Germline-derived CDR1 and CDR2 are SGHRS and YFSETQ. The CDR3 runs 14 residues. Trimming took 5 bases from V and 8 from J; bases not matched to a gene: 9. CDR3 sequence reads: CASRDGRAVDEQFF. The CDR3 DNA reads TGCGCCAGCAGAGACGGGAGGGCCGTGGATGAGCAGTTCTTC.

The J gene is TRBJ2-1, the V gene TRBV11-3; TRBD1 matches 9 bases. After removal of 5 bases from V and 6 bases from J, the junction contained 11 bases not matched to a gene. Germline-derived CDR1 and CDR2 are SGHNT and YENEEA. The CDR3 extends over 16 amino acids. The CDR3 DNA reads TGTGCCAGCAGCCAAGGGGGCGGGACAGGGCGCAATGAGCAGTTCTTC. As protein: CASSQGGGTGRNEQFF.

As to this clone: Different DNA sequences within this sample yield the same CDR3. DNA for the CDR3: TGTGCCAGCAGCGTAGGCGGCCAAGAGACCCAGTACTTC. It is translated as CASSVGGQETQYF. The rearrangement links TRBV9 to TRBJ2-5; no reliable D call. Trimming removed 0 bases at V and 1 base at J, with 4 bases between. There are 13 residues in the CDR3. The germline V gene encodes CDR1 SGDLS and CDR2 YYNGEE.

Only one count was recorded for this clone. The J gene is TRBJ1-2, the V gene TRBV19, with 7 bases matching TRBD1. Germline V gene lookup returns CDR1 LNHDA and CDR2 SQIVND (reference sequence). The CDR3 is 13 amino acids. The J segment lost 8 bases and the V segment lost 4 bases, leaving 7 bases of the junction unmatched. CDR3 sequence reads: CASSSAGGRGYTF. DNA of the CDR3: TGTGCCAGTAGTAGCGCAGGGGGTCGAGGCTACACCTTC.

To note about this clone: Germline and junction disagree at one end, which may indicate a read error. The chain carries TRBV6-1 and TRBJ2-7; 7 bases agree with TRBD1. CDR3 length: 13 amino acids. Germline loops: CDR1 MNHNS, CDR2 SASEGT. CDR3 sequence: CASSERRGYGQYF. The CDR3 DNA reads TGTGCCAGCAGTGAGCGCAGGGGGTACGGGCAGTACTTC.

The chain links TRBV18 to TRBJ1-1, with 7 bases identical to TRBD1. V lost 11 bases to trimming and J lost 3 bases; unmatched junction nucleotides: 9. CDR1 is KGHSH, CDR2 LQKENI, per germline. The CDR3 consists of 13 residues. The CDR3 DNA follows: TGTGCCGCCCAAGACAGGGCGGACACTGAAGCTTTCTTT. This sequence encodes CAAQDRADTEAFF.

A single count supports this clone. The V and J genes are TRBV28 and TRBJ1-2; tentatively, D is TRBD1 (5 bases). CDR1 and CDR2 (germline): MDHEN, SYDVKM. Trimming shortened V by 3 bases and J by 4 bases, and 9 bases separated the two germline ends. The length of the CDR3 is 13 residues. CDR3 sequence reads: CASSLTAIYGYTF. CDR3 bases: TGTGCCAGCAGTTTGACAGCTATCTATGGCTACACCTTC.

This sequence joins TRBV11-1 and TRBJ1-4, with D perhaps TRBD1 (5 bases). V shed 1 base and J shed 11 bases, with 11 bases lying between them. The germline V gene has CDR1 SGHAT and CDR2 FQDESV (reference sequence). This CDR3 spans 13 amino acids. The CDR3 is CASSLGTSDKLFF. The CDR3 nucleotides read TGTGCCAGCAGCTTAGGGACATCGGATAAACTGTTTTTT. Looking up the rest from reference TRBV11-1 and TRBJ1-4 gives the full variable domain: EAEVAQSPRYKITEKSQAVAFWCDPISGHATLYWYRQILGQGPELLVQFQDESVVDDSQLPKDRFSAERLKGVDSTLKIQPAELGDSAMYLCASSLGTSDKLFFGSGTQLSVL.

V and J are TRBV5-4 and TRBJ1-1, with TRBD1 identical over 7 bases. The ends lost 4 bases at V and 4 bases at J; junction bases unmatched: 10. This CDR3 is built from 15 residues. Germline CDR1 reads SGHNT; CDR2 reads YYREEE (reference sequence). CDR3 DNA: TGTGCCAGCAGCGTCAGATACAGGGGAGCCACTGAAGCTTTCTTT. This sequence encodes CASSVRYRGATEAFF.

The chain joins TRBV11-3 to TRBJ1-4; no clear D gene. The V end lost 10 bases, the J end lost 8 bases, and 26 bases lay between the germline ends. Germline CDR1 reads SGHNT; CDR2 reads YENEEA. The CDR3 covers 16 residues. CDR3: CAKPAGVMGDNEKLFF. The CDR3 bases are TGTGCCAAACCAGCAGGAGTCATGGGAGATAACGAAAAACTGTTTTTT. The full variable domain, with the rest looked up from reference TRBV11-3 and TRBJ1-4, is EAGVVQSPRYKIIEKKQPVAFWCNPISGHNTLYWYLQNLGQGPELLIRYENEEAVDDSQLPKDRFSAERLKGVDSTLKIQPAELGDSAVYLCAKPAGVMGDNEKLFFGSGTQLSVL.

The CDR3 loop is CASSPLVGSSYNEQFF. The CDR3 bases are TGTGCCAGCAGCCCTTTGGTCGGTAGCTCCTACAATGAGCAGTTCTTC. The chain employs TRBV21-1 and TRBJ2-1; the DNA was not used to check the table's D call, TRBD2. TRBV21-1 is given as a pseudogene. There are 16 residues in the CDR3.

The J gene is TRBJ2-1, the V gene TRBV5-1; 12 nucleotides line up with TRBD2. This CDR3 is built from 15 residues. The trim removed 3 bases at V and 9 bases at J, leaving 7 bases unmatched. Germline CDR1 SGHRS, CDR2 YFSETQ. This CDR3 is CASSSPGLAGSEQFF. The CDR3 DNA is TGCGCCAGCAGCTCACCAGGACTAGCGGGAAGTGAGCAGTTCTTC.

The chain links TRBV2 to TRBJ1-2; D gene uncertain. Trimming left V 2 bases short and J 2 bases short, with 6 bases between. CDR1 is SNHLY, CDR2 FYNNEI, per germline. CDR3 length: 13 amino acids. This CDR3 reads CASSELGNYGYTF. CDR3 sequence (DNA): TGTGCCAGCAGTGAACTAGGGAACTATGGCTACACCTTC.

The CDR3 sequence is CASSRTWDEQFF. CDR3 bases: TGTGCCAGTAGTCGGACTTGGGATGAGCAGTTCTTC. The rearrangement uses TRBV19 and TRBJ2-1; a weak D match, TRBD2 (5 bases). Germline CDR1 and CDR2: LNHDA and SQIVND (reference sequence). This CDR3 spans 12 amino acids. The V and J ends lost 5 bases and 8 bases respectively, with 10 bases between them.

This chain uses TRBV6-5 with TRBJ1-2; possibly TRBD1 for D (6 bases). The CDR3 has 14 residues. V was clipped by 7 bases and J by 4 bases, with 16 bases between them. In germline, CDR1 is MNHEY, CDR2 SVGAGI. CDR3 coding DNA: TGTGCCAGCATGGGGGGCGTGTGGGGCTATGGCTACACCTTC. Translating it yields CASMGGVWGYGYTF.

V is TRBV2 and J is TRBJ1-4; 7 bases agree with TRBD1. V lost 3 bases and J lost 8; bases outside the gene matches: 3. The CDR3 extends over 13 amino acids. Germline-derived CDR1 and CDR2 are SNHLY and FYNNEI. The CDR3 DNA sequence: TGTGCCAGCAGTGACAGGGGGGACGAAAAACTGTTTTTT. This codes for CASSDRGDEKLFF.

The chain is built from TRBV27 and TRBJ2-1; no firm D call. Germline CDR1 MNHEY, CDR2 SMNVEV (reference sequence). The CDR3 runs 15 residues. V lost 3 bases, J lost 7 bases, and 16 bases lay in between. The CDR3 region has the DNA TGTGCCAGCAGTTTTAGGGTCATAGGTTCGAATGAGCAGTTCTTC. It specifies CASSFRVIGSNEQFF.

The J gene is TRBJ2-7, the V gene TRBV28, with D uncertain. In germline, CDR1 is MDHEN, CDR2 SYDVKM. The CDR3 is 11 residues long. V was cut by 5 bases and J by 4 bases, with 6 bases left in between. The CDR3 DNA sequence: TGTGCCAGCAGTCGTTTTTACGAGCAGTACTTC. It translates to CASSRFYEQYF.

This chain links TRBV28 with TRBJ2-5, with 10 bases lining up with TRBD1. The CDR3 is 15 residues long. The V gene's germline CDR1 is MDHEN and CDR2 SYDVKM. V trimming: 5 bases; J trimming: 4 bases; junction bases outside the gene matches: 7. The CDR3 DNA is TGTGCCAGCAGTAGTGACAGGGGGCGCGGAGAGACCCAGTACTTC. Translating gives CASSSDRGRGETQYF. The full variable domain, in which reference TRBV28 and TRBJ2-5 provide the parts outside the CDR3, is DVKVTQSSRYLVKRTGEKVFLECVQDMDHENMFWYRQDPGLGLRLIYFSYDVKMKEKGDIPEGYSVSREKKERFSLILESASTNQTSMYLCASSSDRGRGETQYFGPGTRLLVL.

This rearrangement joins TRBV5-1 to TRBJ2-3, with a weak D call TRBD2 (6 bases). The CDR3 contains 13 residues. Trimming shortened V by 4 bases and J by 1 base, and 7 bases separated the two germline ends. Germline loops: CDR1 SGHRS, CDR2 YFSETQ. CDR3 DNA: TGCGCCAGCAGCGGGGAGGGCACAGATACGCAGTATTTT. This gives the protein CASSGEGTDTQYF.

The CDR3 loop is CASSLARGPSNQPQHF. DNA of the CDR3: TGTGCCAGCAGTTTGGCGAGGGGACCAAGCAATCAGCCCCAGCATTTT. The chain combines TRBV28 with TRBJ1-5; D may be TRBD1 (5 bases). The CDR3 consists of 16 residues. V lost 3 bases and J lost 1, with 13 bases in between. The germline V gene has CDR1 MDHEN and CDR2 SYDVKM.

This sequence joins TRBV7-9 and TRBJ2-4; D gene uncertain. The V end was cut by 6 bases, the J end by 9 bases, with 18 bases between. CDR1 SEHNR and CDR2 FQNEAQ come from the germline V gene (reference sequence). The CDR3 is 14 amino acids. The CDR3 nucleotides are TGTGCCAGCAGATTGGACGGGCCTCTTGCCATTCAGTACTTC. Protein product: CASRLDGPLAIQYF.

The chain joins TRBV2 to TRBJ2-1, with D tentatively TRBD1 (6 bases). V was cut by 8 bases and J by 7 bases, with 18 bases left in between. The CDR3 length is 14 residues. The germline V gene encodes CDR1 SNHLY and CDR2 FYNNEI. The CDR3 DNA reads TGTGCCAGCGTTATCCGTCCGCAGGGGAATGAGCAGTTCTTC. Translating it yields CASVIRPQGNEQFF.